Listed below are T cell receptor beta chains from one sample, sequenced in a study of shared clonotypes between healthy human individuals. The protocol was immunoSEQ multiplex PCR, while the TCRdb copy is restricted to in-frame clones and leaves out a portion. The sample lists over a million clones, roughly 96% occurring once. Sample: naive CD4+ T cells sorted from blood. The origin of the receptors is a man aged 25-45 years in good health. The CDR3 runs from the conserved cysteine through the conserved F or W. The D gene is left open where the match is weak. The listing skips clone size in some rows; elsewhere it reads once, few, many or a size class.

TGTGCCATCAGTGAGCCCTGGACAGGCAACTCTGGAAACACCATATATTTT | CAISEPWTGNSGNTIYF | TRBJ1-3 | NA | TRBD1 | TRBV10-3
TGTGCCTGGAGTGTTAGGGCGGGAGTCAACACCGGGGAGCTGTTTTTT | CAWSVRAGVNTGELFF | TRBJ2-2 | once | TRBD2 | TRBV30
TGTGCCAGCAGTAGACAGGGAAACACTGAAGCTTTCTTT | CASSRQGNTEAFF | TRBJ1-1 | NA | TRBD1 | TRBV28
TGTGCCAGCGGGCGCCCCGATCCTCTCAATGAGCAGTTCTTC | CASGRPDPLNEQFF | TRBJ2-1 | NA | NA | TRBV28
TGTGCCAGCAGTTCCCGGGACCAATTGGGGGAGCAGTACTTC | CASSSRDQLGEQYF | TRBJ2-7 | NA | NA | TRBV7-9
TGTGCCTGGAATACGTTTACTATGATCCAAGAAGAGACCCAGTACTTC | CAWNTFTMIQEETQYF | TRBJ2-5 | NA | NA | TRBV30
TGTGCCAGCAGTTTGAGGGGCAAAGGGATCAATCAGCCCCAGCATTTT | CASSLRGKGINQPQHF | TRBJ1-5 | NA | NA | TRBV28
TGCGCCAGCAGCCAAGAAGTCCAGGGTAACTACGAGCAGTACTTC | CASSQEVQGNYEQYF | TRBJ2-7 | NA | NA | TRBV4-3
TGTGCCAGCAGTAAACCCACCGGGACAGGGGGTGGCGAGCAGTACTTC | CASSKPTGTGGGEQYF | TRBJ2-7 | NA | TRBD1 | TRBV7-2
TGTGCCACCAGCAGAGAACGGGCTACTACCTCCTACGAGCAGTACTTC | CATSRERATTSYEQYF | TRBJ2-7 | NA | NA | TRBV15
TGTGCCAGCAGCTTGGCCGTGGGAGTTGGTGGAGAGACCCAGTACTTC | CASSLAVGVGGETQYF | TRBJ2-5 | NA | NA | TRBV5-4
TGTGCCAGCAGTATAGCGGGAACCCGGGTAGATACGCAGTATTTT | CASSIAGTRVDTQYF | TRBJ2-3 | NA | TRBD2 | TRBV6-1
TGTGCCAGCAGCTTACAGGGGGCTCAGCCCCAGCATTTT | CASSLQGAQPQHF | TRBJ1-5 | once | TRBD1 | TRBV7-9
TGTGCCAGCAGCGGAACAGGGCGCGAGCAGTACTTC | CASSGTGREQYF | TRBJ2-7 | NA | NA | TRBV9
TGTGCCAGCTCCCCAATCGGACAGGGGGCACAAGATACGCAGTATTTT | CASSPIGQGAQDTQYF | TRBJ2-3 | NA | TRBD1 | TRBV18
TGTGCCAGCTCCCCCAGGGCGAATCAGCCCCAGCATTTT | CASSPRANQPQHF | TRBJ1-5 | NA | NA | TRBV18
TGTGCCAGCAGTGACCCAGGGGCTACCACTGGAAACACCATATATTTT | CASSDPGATTGNTIYF | TRBJ1-3 | NA | NA | TRBV2
TGTGCCAGCAGCTTAGGAGGGGCTCGGTCCGGGGAGCTGTTTTTT | CASSLGGARSGELFF | TRBJ2-2 | once | NA | TRBV11-3
TGTGCCAGCAGCGTAGTCGGAGCGGGGGAGGAGCAGTTCTTC | CASSVVGAGEEQFF | TRBJ2-1 | NA | TRBD2 | TRBV9
TGTGCCAGCAGCTCGGCCTCCGAAGCGACGTTTTCCTACAATGAGCAGTTCTTC | CASSSASEATFSYNEQFF | TRBJ2-1 | NA | NA | TRBV7-3
TGTGCCAGCAAGCGTAGAACAGGGAACACCGGGGAGCTGTTTTTT | CASKRRTGNTGELFF | TRBJ2-2 | NA | NA | TRBV7-3
TGTGCCAGCAGCTCGGGACAGATTCAAGAGACCCAGTACTTC | CASSSGQIQETQYF | TRBJ2-5 | NA | TRBD1 | TRBV5-4
TGTGCCAGCAGTTTACGGGCTGGGAAGAGGGATAATAGCAATCAGCCCCAGCATTTT | CASSLRAGKRDNSNQPQHF | TRBJ1-5 | NA | NA | TRBV28
TGTGCCAGCAGTTTTGGGGACAGGGAGGGAAACACCATATATTTT | CASSFGDREGNTIYF | TRBJ1-3 | NA | TRBD1 | TRBV28
TGCGCCAGCAGGTTACTAGCGGGACCTACCAATGAGCAGTTCTTC | CASRLLAGPTNEQFF | TRBJ2-1 | NA | TRBD2 | TRBV5-1
TGCGCCAGCAGCCAAGATCTTCCGATCGAGAGGGTCAATAATCAGCCCCAGCATTTT | CASSQDLPIERVNNQPQHF | TRBJ1-5 | NA | NA | TRBV4-3
TGTGCCAGCATCATGAACACTGAAGCTTTCTTT | CASIMNTEAFF | TRBJ1-1 | NA | NA | TRBV7-9